What follows is one TCR beta chain and its context. Per germline, CDR1 SNHLY and CDR2 FYNNEI. The CDR3 runs 14 residues. V lost 6 bases and J 11 bases, leaving 17 bases between the germline ends. Self-reported history from a screening survey and questionnaire set each donor's cohort. Original analysis: Reference gene primer amplification yielded estimated nucleated cell counts. The table came from immunoSEQ multiplex PCR; TCRdb's copy has only in-frame clones and leaves some out. V and J calls plus clone size are reproduced from that table; the DNA served to infer D and trimming. The table has 150,000 to 200,000 clones, 75% to 85% seen once; the top ten hold nearly 3.5%. These data belong to a study of blood T cell repertoires in COVID-19.

Sequenced: PBMCs or T cells enriched from blood (not recorded which). The J gene is TRBJ1-6, the V gene TRBV2; D might be TRBD1 (5 bases). The receptor was derived from a woman between 55 and 75 years old who had recovered from COVID-19. For the CDR3, the DNA is TGTGCCAGCAGGGTCGTCCAGGGAGGTCCACCCCTCCACTTT. Its protein product is CASRVVQGGPPLHF. Full variable domain (missing parts from reference TRBV2 and TRBJ1-6): EPEVTQTPSHQVTQMGQEVILRCVPISNHLYFYWYRQILGQKVEFLVSFYNNEISEKSEIFDDQFSVERPDGSNFTLKIRSTKLEDSAMYFCASRVVQGGPPLHFGNGTRLTVT.